Shown below are 30 T cell receptor beta chains from a single sample sequenced in a study of blood T cell repertoires in COVID-19. Sequencing was performed with immunoSEQ multiplex PCR; in TCRdb, only in-frame clones are kept and a portion is missing. The sample holds approximately 200,000 clones, approximately 84% seen once. Sequencing was carried out using peripheral blood. The receptors were gathered from a woman aged 60-70 years with acute or convalescent COVID-19.

The genes are TRBV29-1 and TRBJ1-1, with 7 bases that match TRBD1. With 3 bases clipped from V and 5 bases from J, the junction kept 3 bases outside the gene matches. CDR1 and CDR2 (germline): SQVTM, ANQGSEA. The CDR3 sequence is 12 residues long. CDR3 region: CSVDRGWTEAFF. The CDR3 DNA sequence: TGCAGCGTTGACAGGGGGTGGACTGAAGCTTTCTTT.

V usage is TRBV4-1 and J usage is TRBJ1-1; tentatively, D is TRBD1 (6 bases). This CDR3 has 17 amino acids. The V gene lost 0 bases and the J gene lost 1 base, with 15 bases spanning the gap. Germline values: CDR1 MGHRA, CDR2 YSYEKL. CDR3 residues: CASSQERGAGKNTEAFF. The CDR3 nucleotides are TGCGCCAGCAGCCAAGAGCGGGGGGCAGGGAAGAACACTGAAGCTTTCTTT.

This chain joins TRBV20-1 and TRBJ1-1; D perhaps matches TRBD1 (5 bases). Germline V gene lookup returns CDR1 DFQATT and CDR2 SNEGSKA (reference sequence). Trimming took 3 bases from V and 6 from J, leaving 17 bases between them. The CDR3 has 14 residues. The CDR3 nucleotides read TGCAGTGCTAGTCGATCGGGGGGACCCTCTGAAGCTTTCTTT. It is translated as CSASRSGGPSEAFF.

The chain combines TRBV20-1 with TRBJ2-3; perhaps TRBD2 as D (6 bases). CDR1 and CDR2 from the germline V gene are DFQATT and SNEGSKA (reference sequence). V lost 3 bases and J lost 5, with 18 bases in between. The CDR3 contains 15 residues. The CDR3 reads CSASLVVAGLDTQYF. The CDR3 DNA follows: TGCAGTGCTAGTTTGGTGGTCGCGGGGTTAGATACGCAGTATTTT.

The V gene is TRBV5-4, the J gene TRBJ1-2; D is unclear. With 2 bases removed from V and 8 bases from J, the gap between germline ends came to 16 bases. Germline CDR1 and CDR2: SGHNT and YYREEE (reference sequence). This CDR3 spans 14 amino acids. CDR3 DNA: TGTGCCAGCAGCTTAGAGGGAGCCCCTAGGGGCTACACCTTC. Its translation: CASSLEGAPRGYTF.

This rearrangement joins TRBV30 to TRBJ1-6; TRBD1 matches 10 bases. V shed 4 bases, J shed 10 bases, and the junction held 7 bases outside the gene matches. This CDR3 comprises 14 residues. From germline, CDR1 is GTSNPN and CDR2 SVGIG (reference sequence). CDR3 DNA: TGTGCCTGGACCGGGGACAGGGGAAGGTCACCCCTCCACTTT. Translated, it gives CAWTGDRGRSPLHF.

This clone was detected only once. This chain uses TRBV5-4 with TRBJ1-1, with 7 bases fitting TRBD1. V was pared by 3 bases and J by 1 base, with 6 bases of the junction left unmatched. The germline V gene encodes CDR1 SGHNT and CDR2 YYREEE (reference sequence). This CDR3 region has 15 residues. CDR3 residues: CASSSVDRSNTEAFF. CDR3 bases: TGTGCCAGCAGCTCAGTGGACAGGTCGAACACTGAAGCTTTCTTT.

This rearrangement joins TRBV10-1 to TRBJ2-5; 7 positions agree with TRBD1. Germline values: CDR1 WNHNN, CDR2 SYGVQD (reference sequence). The CDR3 totals 13 residues. Losses at the gene ends were 2 bases for V and 5 bases for J; bases not matched to a gene: 2. The CDR3 DNA follows: TGCGCCAGCAGTGAGGGACAGGACGAGACCCAGTACTTC. It specifies CASSEGQDETQYF.

The V and J genes are TRBV20-1 and TRBJ1-1; possible D gene TRBD1, 6 bases. The CDR3 length is 11 residues. CDR1 DFQATT and CDR2 SNEGSKA come from the germline V gene (reference sequence). V lost 6 bases and J lost 7, with 12 bases in between. CDR3 sequence: CSAMHRDEAFF. The DNA for the CDR3 is TGCAGTGCAATGCACAGGGATGAAGCTTTCTTT.

This sequence joins TRBV7-2 and TRBJ1-6, with 8 positions matching TRBD1. CDR1 and CDR2 from the germline V gene are SGHTA and FQGNSA. This CDR3 is built from 15 residues. V shed 1 base and J 8 bases; nucleotides not matched to a gene: 4. The CDR3 region is CASSLGDRTYSPLHF. As DNA, the CDR3 is TGTGCCAGCAGCTTAGGGGACAGGACATATTCACCCCTCCACTTT.

The chain uses TRBV6-1 and TRBJ1-1, with D perhaps TRBD1 (5 bases). The length of the CDR3 is 14 residues. Trimming removed 3 bases from V and 7 bases from J, with 15 bases in between. Per germline, CDR1 MNHNS and CDR2 SASEGT. In nucleotides, the CDR3 is TGTGCCAGCAGTGAGTATTTCAGGGTCCATGAAGCTTTCTTT. This codes for CASSEYFRVHEAFF.

The V call is TRBV14, the J call TRBJ1-2; D is unresolved. This CDR3 contains 13 residues. Germline V gene sequence: CDR1 SGHDN, CDR2 FVKESK. The V end was cut by 1 base, the J end by 4 bases, with 7 bases between. The chain's CDR3 is CASSQAGPYGYTF. CDR3 DNA: TGTGCCAGCAGCCAAGCAGGTCCCTATGGCTACACCTTC.

The chain has TRBV12-3 or TRBV12-4 and TRBJ1-2; tentative D call: TRBD1 (5 bases). Trimming cost V 6 bases and J 4 bases, with 9 bases left between them. This CDR3 has 12 residues. This chain's CDR3 is CASRGVGYGYTF. CDR3 sequence (DNA): TGTGCCAGCAGAGGGGTGGGCTATGGCTACACCTTC.

This chain joins TRBV7-9 and TRBJ1-2; the D gene is possibly TRBD1 (6 bases). Germline V gives CDR1 SEHNR, CDR2 FQNEAQ (reference sequence). The ends were cut back, 5 bases at V and 8 bases at J, with 12 bases in the middle. The CDR3 runs to 12 residues. The CDR3 nucleotides read TGTGCCAGCAGCCCCGGACAGTTGGGCTACACCTTC. Translation gives CASSPGQLGYTF.

The gene calls are TRBV20-1 and TRBJ2-1; D uncertain. CDR1 is DFQATT and CDR2 is SNEGSKA in the germline V gene (reference sequence). The V and J ends lost 6 bases and 7 bases respectively, with 10 bases between them. The CDR3 extends over 11 amino acids. CDR3 nucleotides: TGCAGTGCCGCGAGGTGGAATGAGCAGTTCTTC. Protein sequence: CSAARWNEQFF.

This clone was recorded once. This chain joins TRBV7-2 and TRBJ1-3; D is ambiguous. Trimming pared 1 base from V and 4 bases from J, leaving 8 bases between. The CDR3 is 14 amino acids. Looked up from germline, CDR1 is SGHTA and CDR2 is FQGNSA. The CDR3 loop is CASSLDGRGNTIYF. In DNA, the CDR3 is TGTGCCAGCAGCTTAGATGGCAGGGGAAACACCATATATTTT.

This chain uses TRBV6-5 with TRBJ1-4; TRBD1 is a possible D gene (6 bases). This CDR3 is built from 15 residues. V lost 8 bases, J lost 7 bases, and 20 bases lay in between. Germline V gene data show CDR1 as MNHEY and CDR2 as SVGAGI. CDR3 in DNA: TGTGCCAGCGAGCGGGTCGGGGGGGCTAGTGAAAAACTGTTTTTT. Translation: CASERVGGASEKLFF.

The chain joins TRBV5-4 to TRBJ2-7; possibly TRBD1 for D (5 bases). Between the trimmed V and J ends, which lost 3 bases and 7 bases, there was a span of 20 bases. CDR1 is SGHNT and CDR2 is YYREEE in the germline V gene (reference sequence). This CDR3 has 15 residues. The CDR3, as DNA: TGTGCCAGCAGCTCTGGCCCGGACAATGTGGGGGAGCAGTACTTC. Translating gives CASSSGPDNVGEQYF.

The chain uses TRBV4-1 and TRBJ1-2; 7 bases fit TRBD1. Germline loops: CDR1 MGHRA, CDR2 YSYEKL. The ends lost 3 bases at V and 4 bases at J; junction bases unmatched: 11. This CDR3 region has 16 residues. The CDR3 loop is CASSHLKAGGTYGYTF. In DNA, the CDR3 is TGCGCCAGCAGCCACCTTAAGGCAGGGGGAACCTATGGCTACACCTTC.

The V and J genes are TRBV30 and TRBJ1-2; 10 bases match TRBD1. The germline V gene has CDR1 GTSNPN and CDR2 SVGIG (reference sequence). Trimming at V came to 0 bases and at J to 7 bases, leaving 2 bases not matched to a gene. The CDR3 consists of 13 residues. The chain's CDR3 is CAWSVTGGIGYTF. DNA for the CDR3: TGTGCCTGGAGTGTGACAGGGGGCATTGGCTACACCTTC.

V gene TRBV19 combines with J gene TRBJ2-7, with D possibly matching TRBD2 (5 bases). The CDR3 has 13 amino acids. Germline CDR1 is LNHDA and CDR2 is SQIVND (reference sequence). V lost 2 bases and J lost 0, with 5 bases in between. The CDR3 nucleotides are TGTGCCAGTAGTATAAGCGGCTCCTACGAGCAGTACTTC. Translated, it gives CASSISGSYEQYF. The complete variable domain, with remaining parts taken from reference TRBV19 and TRBJ2-7, reads DGGITQSPKYLFRKEGQNVTLSCEQNLNHDAMYWYRQDPGQGLRLIYYSQIVNDFQKGDIAEGYSVSREKKESFPLTVTSAQKNPTAFYLCASSISGSYEQYFGPGTRLTVT.

A few counts support this clone. The chain employs TRBV4-1 and TRBJ1-3; 7 nucleotides agree with TRBD1. From germline, CDR1 is MGHRA and CDR2 YSYEKL. The J segment lost 0 bases and the V segment lost 5 bases, leaving 10 bases of the junction unmatched. This CDR3 is 17 amino acids long. Here the CDR3 DNA reads TGCGCCAGCAGCTCCCACAGGGGAACGTCCTCTGGAAACACCATATATTTT. Amino acid sequence: CASSSHRGTSSGNTIYF.

The genes are TRBV23-1 and TRBJ1-6, with 7 nucleotides matching TRBD1. TRBV23-1 is flagged as an ORF with uncertain function. Trimming at V came to 4 bases and at J to 3 bases, leaving 9 bases not matched to a gene. The CDR3 loop spans 17 amino acids. The chain's CDR3 is CASSRNRQGNYNSPLHF. Written as DNA, the CDR3 is TGCGCCAGCAGTCGGAATCGACAGGGAAACTATAATTCACCCCTCCACTTT.

The chain links TRBV9 to TRBJ1-2; the D is unclear. The CDR3 runs to 13 residues. Trimming stripped 4 bases from V and 4 bases from J, with 11 bases between. Germline CDR1 reads SGDLS; CDR2 reads YYNGEE. The CDR3: CASSTRSGYGYTF. CDR3 nucleotide sequence: TGTGCCAGCAGCACTCGAAGTGGCTATGGCTACACCTTC.

This clone was seen only once. The genes are TRBV5-4 and TRBJ1-2, with D possibly TRBD1 on 6 matching bases. This CDR3 contains 14 residues. The germline gives CDR1 SGHNT, CDR2 YYREEE (reference sequence). V was trimmed by 4 bases and J by 7 bases, leaving 17 bases between them. CDR3 sequence: CASSPPDRKPGYTF. For the CDR3, the DNA is TGTGCCAGCAGCCCACCGGACAGAAAACCTGGCTACACCTTC.

V is TRBV5-1 and J is TRBJ2-3; 14 bases line up with TRBD2. After removal of 0 bases from V and 0 bases from J, the junction contained 3 bases not matched to a gene. The CDR3 totals 18 residues. Germline values: CDR1 SGHRS, CDR2 YFSETQ. The CDR3 nucleotides are TGCGCCAGCAGCTTGGGACTAGCGGGGGGGACTAGCACAGATACGCAGTATTTT. Translation gives CASSLGLAGGTSTDTQYF.

The chain has TRBV6-1 and TRBJ1-1; possible D gene TRBD1, 5 bases. This CDR3 has 14 amino acids. With 3 bases removed from V and 0 bases from J, the gap between germline ends came to 8 bases. CDR1 and CDR2 from the germline V gene are MNHNS and SASEGT. For the CDR3, the DNA is TGTGCCAGCAGTGACGCAGGGTTGAACACTGAAGCTTTCTTT. Translated, it gives CASSDAGLNTEAFF.

This clone is a singleton in its sample. This sequence joins TRBV6-6 and TRBJ1-6, with unresolved D. This CDR3 region has 15 residues. V dropped 0 bases and J dropped 10 bases, with 13 bases sitting between them. Germline CDR1 MNHNY, CDR2 SVGAGI (reference sequence). This chain's CDR3 is CASSYSTSLASPLHF. Written as DNA, the CDR3 is TGTGCCAGCAGTTACTCGACCTCGTTAGCATCACCCCTCCACTTT.

This clone came up a few times. The rearrangement uses TRBV5-6 and TRBJ1-2; D is ambiguous. This CDR3 has 16 residues. Germline CDR1 is SGHDT and CDR2 is YYEEEE. V was clipped by 4 bases and J by 7 bases, with 23 bases between them. CDR3 nucleotides: TGTGCCAGCAGCCTAATTGTAGAGCGGGGATCAGGTGGCTACACCTTC. Translation gives CASSLIVERGSGGYTF.

This chain links TRBV9 with TRBJ1-2; D perhaps matches TRBD1 (6 bases). Trimming stripped 5 bases from V and 4 bases from J, with 15 bases between. CDR1 is SGDLS and CDR2 is YYNGEE in the germline V gene. The length of the CDR3 is 14 residues. The CDR3 bases are TGTGCCAGCAGTGGAAACAGGGTGCCCTATGGCTACACCTTC. As protein: CASSGNRVPYGYTF.